The clone carrying this TCR beta chain appeared many times. Its antigen is not known. TCRdb independently ran MiXCR on the 5' RACE reads; one entry per CDR3 protein. The sample contains 200,000 to 250,000 distinct CDR3 sequences, 6.5% of which appear only once. These data are taken from a study of identical twins. Study-wide findings and caveats: Some out-of-frame alpha sequences were shared by twins, and these showed excess low generation probability.

The CDR3 has 16 amino acids. Trimming removed 8 bases from V and 4 bases from J; junction bases left unmatched: 10. Germline V gives CDR1 MNHNS, CDR2 SASEGT. The data were also submitted as part of a second study, on T cells expressing NK-cell markers.

The chain carries TRBV6-1 and TRBJ2-5, with TRBD2 matching 13 bases. The source of this sequence is a woman younger than 30 in good health. Sequenced input: CD8+ T cells sorted from blood. The CDR3 DNA sequence: TGTGCCAGCGCTCGACTAGCGGGGGGCCCCAGAGAGACCCAGTACTTC. The encoded protein is CASARLAGGPRETQYF.